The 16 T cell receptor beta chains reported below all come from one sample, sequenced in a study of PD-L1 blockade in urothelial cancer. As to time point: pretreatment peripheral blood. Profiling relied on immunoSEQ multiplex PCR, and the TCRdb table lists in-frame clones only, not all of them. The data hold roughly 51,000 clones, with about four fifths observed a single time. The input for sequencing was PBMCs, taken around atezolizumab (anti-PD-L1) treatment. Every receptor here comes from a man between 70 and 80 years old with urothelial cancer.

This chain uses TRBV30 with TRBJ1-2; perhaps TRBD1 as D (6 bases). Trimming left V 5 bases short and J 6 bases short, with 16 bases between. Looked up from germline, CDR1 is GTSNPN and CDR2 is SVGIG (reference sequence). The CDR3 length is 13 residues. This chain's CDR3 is CAWQGSSKHGYTF. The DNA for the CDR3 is TGTGCCTGGCAGGGGAGTAGCAAGCATGGCTACACCTTC.

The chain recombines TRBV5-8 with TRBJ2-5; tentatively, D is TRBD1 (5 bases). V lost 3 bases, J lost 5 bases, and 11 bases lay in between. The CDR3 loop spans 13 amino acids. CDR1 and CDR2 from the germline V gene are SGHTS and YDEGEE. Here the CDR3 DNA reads TGTGCCAGCAGCTCCAGGGCGCGGGAGACCCAGTACTTC. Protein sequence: CASSSRARETQYF.

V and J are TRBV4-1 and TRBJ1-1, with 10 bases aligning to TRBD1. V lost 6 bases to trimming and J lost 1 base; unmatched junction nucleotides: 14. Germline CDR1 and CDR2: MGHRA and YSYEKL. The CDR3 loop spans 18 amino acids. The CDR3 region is CASSPRGIRTGGNTEAFF. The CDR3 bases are TGCGCCAGCAGTCCCAGGGGGATACGGACAGGGGGGAACACTGAAGCTTTCTTT.

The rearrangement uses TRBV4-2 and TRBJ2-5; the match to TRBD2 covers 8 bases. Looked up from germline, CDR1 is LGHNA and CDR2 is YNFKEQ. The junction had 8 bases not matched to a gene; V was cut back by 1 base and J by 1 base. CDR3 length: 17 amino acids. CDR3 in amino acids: CASSQGRASGSQETQYF. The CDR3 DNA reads TGTGCCAGCAGCCAAGGAAGGGCTAGCGGGTCCCAAGAGACCCAGTACTTC.

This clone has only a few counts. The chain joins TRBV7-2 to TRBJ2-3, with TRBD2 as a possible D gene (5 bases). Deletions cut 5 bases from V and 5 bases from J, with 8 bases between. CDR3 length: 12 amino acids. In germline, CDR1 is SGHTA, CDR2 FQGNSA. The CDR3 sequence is CASSLGRDTQYF. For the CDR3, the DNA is TGTGCCAGCAGCCTAGGGAGAGATACGCAGTATTTT.

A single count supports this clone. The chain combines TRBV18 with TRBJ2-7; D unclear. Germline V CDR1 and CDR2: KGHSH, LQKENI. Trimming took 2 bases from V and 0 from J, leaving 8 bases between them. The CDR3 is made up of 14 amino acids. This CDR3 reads CASSPSAHSYEQYF. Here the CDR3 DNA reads TGTGCCAGCTCACCATCCGCACACTCCTACGAGCAGTACTTC.

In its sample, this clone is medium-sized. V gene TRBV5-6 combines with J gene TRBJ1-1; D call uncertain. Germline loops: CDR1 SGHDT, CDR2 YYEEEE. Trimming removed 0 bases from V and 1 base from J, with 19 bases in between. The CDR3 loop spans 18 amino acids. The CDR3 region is CASSLDPTWAVRNTEAFF. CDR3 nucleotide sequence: TGTGCCAGCAGCTTGGACCCGACATGGGCTGTGAGGAACACTGAAGCTTTCTTT.

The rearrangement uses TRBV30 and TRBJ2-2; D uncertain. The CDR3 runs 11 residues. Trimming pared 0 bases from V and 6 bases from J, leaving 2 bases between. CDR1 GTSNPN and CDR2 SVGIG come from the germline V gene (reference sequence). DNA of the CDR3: TGTGCCTGGAGTGTCTCCGGGGAGCTGTTTTTT. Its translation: CAWSVSGELFF. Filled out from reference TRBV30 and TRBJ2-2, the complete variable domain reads SQTIHQWPATLVQPVGSPLSLECTVEGTSNPNLYWYRQAAGRGLQLLFYSVGIGQISSEVPQNLSASRPQDRQFILSSKKLLLSDSGFYLCAWSVSGELFFGEGSRLTVL.

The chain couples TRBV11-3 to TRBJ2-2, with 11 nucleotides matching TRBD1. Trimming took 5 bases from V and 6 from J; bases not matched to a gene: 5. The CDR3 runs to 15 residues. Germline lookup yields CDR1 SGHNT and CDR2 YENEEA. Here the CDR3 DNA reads TGTGCCAGCAGCCCTGGACAGGGGGCATCCGGGGAGCTGTTTTTT. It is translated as CASSPGQGASGELFF.

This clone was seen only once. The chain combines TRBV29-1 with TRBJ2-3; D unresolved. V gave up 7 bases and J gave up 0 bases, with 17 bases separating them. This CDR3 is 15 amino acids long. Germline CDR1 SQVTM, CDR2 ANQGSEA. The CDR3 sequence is CSAPAAEDSTDTQYF. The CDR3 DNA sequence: TGCAGCGCCCCGGCCGCAGAGGATAGCACAGATACGCAGTATTTT.

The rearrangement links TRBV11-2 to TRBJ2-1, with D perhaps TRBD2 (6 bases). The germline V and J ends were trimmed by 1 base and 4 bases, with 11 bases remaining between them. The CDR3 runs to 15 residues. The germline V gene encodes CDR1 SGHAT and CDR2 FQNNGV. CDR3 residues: CASSLAGVAYNEQFF. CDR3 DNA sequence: TGTGCCAGCAGCTTAGCGGGAGTCGCTTACAATGAGCAGTTCTTC.

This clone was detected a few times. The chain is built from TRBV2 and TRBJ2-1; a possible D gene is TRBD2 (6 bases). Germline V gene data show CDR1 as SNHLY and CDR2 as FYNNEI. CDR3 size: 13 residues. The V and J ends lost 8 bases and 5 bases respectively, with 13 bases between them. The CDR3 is CASAAGLNNEQFF. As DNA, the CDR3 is TGTGCCAGCGCGGCGGGGCTTAACAATGAGCAGTTCTTC.

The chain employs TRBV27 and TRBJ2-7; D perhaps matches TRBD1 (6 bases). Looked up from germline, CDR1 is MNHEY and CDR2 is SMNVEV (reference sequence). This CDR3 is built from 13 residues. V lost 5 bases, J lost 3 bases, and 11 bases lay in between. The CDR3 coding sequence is TGTGCCAGCAGTCGGACAGAAGGCTACGAGCAGTACTTC. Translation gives CASSRTEGYEQYF.

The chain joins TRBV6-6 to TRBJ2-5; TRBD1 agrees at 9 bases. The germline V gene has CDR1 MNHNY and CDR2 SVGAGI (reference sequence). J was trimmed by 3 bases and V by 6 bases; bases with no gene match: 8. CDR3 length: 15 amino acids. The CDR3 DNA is TGTGCCAGCAGGGCCGGGGGACAGGGCGAAGAGACCCAGTACTTC. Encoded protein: CASRAGGQGEETQYF.

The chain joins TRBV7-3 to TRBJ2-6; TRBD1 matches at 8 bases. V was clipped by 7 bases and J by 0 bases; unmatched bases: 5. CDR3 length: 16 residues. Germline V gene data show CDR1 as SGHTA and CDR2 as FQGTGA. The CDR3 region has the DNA TGTGCCAGCAAGTTGGACAGGGTCTCTGGGGCCAACGTCCTGACTTTC. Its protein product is CASKLDRVSGANVLTF.

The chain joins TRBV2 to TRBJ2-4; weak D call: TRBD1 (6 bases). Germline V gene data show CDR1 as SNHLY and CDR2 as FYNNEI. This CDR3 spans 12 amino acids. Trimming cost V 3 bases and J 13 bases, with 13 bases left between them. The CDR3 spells CASSEWQTGQYF. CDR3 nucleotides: TGTGCCAGCAGTGAGTGGCAAACAGGGCAGTACTTC.